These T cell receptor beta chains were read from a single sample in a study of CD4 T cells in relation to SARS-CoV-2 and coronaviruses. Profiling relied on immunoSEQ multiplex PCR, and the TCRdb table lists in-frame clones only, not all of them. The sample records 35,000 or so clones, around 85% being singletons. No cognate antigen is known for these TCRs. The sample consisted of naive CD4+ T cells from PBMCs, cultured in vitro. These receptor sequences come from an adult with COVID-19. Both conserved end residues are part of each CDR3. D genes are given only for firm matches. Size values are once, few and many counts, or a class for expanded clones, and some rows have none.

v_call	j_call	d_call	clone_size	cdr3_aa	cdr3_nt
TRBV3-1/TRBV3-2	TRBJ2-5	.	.	CASSQVGTRDLGETQYF	TGTGCCAGCAGCCAAGTGGGGACCAGGGACTTGGGGGAGACCCAGTACTTC
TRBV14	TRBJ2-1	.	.	CASSQAVFLDEQFF	TGTGCCAGCAGCCAAGCGGTTTTCTTGGATGAGCAGTTCTTC
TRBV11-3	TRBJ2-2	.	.	CASSLDQGWGTGELFF	TGTGCCAGCAGCTTAGATCAGGGTTGGGGAACCGGGGAGCTGTTTTTT
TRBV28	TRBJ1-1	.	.	CASSGVHRMNTEAFF	TGTGCCAGCAGTGGGGTGCACAGAATGAACACTGAAGCTTTCTTT
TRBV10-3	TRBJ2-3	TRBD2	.	CAIRLAGAGDTQYF	TGTGCCATACGACTAGCGGGAGCTGGGGATACGCAGTATTTT
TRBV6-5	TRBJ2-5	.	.	CASRTRTEETQYF	TGTGCCAGCAGAACCAGGACAGAAGAGACCCAGTACTTC
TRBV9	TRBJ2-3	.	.	CASSASGYSTDTQYF	TGTGCCAGCAGCGCCTCCGGGTACAGCACAGATACGCAGTATTTT
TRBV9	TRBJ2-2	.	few	CASSVGAGQNTGELFF	TGTGCCAGCAGCGTAGGCGCGGGACAGAACACCGGGGAGCTGTTTTTT
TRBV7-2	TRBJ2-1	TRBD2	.	CASSLEGLAGYSYNEQFF	TGTGCCAGCAGCCTAGAGGGACTAGCGGGATACTCCTACAATGAGCAGTTCTTC
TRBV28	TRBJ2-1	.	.	CASTPGHGLNEQFF	TGTGCCAGCACCCCTGGCCATGGGCTCAATGAGCAGTTCTTC
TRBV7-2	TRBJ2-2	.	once	CASSLALAGEPGELFF	TGTGCCAGCAGCTTAGCCCTGGCAGGGGAGCCCGGGGAGCTGTTTTTT
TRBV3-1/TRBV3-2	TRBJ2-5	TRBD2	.	CASSQTTSGQETQYF	TGTGCCAGCAGCCAGACCACTAGCGGTCAAGAGACCCAGTACTTC
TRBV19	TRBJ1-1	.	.	CASSIHLTGLNTEAFF	TGTGCCAGTAGTATACACCTGACAGGCTTGAACACTGAAGCTTTCTTT
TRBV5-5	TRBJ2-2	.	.	CASSLALGTGELFF	TGTGCCAGCAGCTTGGCCTTGGGCACCGGGGAGCTGTTTTTT
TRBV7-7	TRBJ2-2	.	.	CASSLDEAGFPTGELFF	TGTGCCAGCAGCTTAGATGAGGCGGGATTCCCCACCGGGGAGCTGTTTTTT
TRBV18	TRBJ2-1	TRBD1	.	CASSGDRSSYNEQFF	TGTGCCAGCTCCGGGGACAGGAGCTCCTACAATGAGCAGTTCTTC
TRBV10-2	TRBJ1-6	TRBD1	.	CASSETGGLDSPLHF	TGCGCCAGCAGTGAGACAGGGGGTCTTGATTCACCCCTCCACTTT
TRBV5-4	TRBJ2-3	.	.	CASTPEAWDTDTQYF	TGTGCCAGCACCCCGGAGGCCTGGGACACAGATACGCAGTATTTT
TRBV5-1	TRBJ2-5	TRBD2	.	CASSRTPGLAGKETQYF	TGCGCCAGCAGCCGAACCCCGGGACTAGCGGGTAAAGAGACCCAGTACTTC
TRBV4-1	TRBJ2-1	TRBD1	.	CASSRKTGGSYNEQFF	TGCGCCAGCAGCCGGAAGACAGGGGGCTCTTACAATGAGCAGTTCTTC
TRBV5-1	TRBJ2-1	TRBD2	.	CASSFLAGVGNEQFF	TGCGCCAGCAGCTTTCTAGCGGGAGTGGGGAATGAGCAGTTCTTC
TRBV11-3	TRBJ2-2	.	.	CASSLSTHYTGELFF	TGTGCCAGCAGCCTCAGCACACACTACACCGGGGAGCTGTTTTTT
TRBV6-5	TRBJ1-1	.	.	CASSSHLRQDEAFF	TGTGCCAGCAGTTCCCACCTCCGTCAGGATGAAGCTTTCTTT
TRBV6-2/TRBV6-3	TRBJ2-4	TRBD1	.	CASSTRDSTPRSKNIQYF	TGTGCCAGCAGTACCCGGGACAGTACCCCGAGGTCCAAAAACATTCAGTACTTC
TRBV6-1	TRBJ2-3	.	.	CASSEGLGITDTQYF	TGTGCCAGCAGTGAAGGTCTGGGAATCACAGATACGCAGTATTTT
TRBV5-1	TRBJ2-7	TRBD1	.	CASSLGTGGLRYEQYF	TGCGCCAGCAGCTTGGGGACAGGGGGTTTACGCTACGAGCAGTACTTC
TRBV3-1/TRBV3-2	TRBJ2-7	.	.	CASSQVIHEQYF	TGTGCCAGCAGCCAAGTCATTCACGAGCAGTACTTC
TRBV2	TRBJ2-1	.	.	CASKRSSGRDEQFF	TGTGCCAGCAAAAGGAGTTCGGGTAGGGATGAGCAGTTCTTC
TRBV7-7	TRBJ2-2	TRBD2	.	CASSPSFGLAGGTGELFF	TGTGCCAGCAGCCCCTCATTCGGACTAGCGGGAGGGACCGGGGAGCTGTTTTTT
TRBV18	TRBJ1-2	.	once	CASSPSAGVANYGYTF	TGTGCCAGCTCACCGTCCGCAGGGGTGGCTAACTATGGCTACACCTTC
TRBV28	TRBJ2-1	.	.	CASRESSFNEQFF	TGTGCCAGCAGGGAATCTAGTTTCAATGAGCAGTTCTTC
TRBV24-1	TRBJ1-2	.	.	CATSESARVPREGYTF	TGTGCCACCAGTGAGTCCGCCAGGGTCCCTCGGGAAGGCTACACCTTC
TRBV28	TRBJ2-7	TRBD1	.	CASGTGTGSYEQYF	TGTGCCAGCGGGACCGGGACAGGGTCCTACGAGCAGTACTTC
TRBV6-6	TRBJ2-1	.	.	CASSYGLFSFF	TGTGCCAGCAGTTACGGGTTATTTTCGTTCTTC
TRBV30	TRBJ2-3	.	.	CAWTDRQRVIDTQYF	TGTGCCTGGACCGATCGTCAGCGTGTTATAGATACGCAGTATTTT
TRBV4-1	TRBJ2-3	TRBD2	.	CASGRGTSGISDTQYF	TGCGCCAGCGGTAGGGGGACTAGCGGGATTTCAGATACGCAGTATTTT
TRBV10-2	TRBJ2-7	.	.	CASTDSRAGLYEQYF	TGCGCCAGCACGGACAGCCGGGCGGGATTATACGAGCAGTACTTC
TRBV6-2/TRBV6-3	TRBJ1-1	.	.	CASSYVRVGTEAFF	TGTGCCAGCAGTTACGTGCGGGTTGGGACTGAAGCTTTCTTT
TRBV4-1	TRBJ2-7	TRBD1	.	CASSYRDSSSYEQYF	TGCGCCAGCAGCTACCGGGACAGCAGCTCCTACGAGCAGTACTTC
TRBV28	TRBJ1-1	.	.	CASSLLSTEAFF	TGTGCCAGCAGTTTATTGAGCACTGAAGCTTTCTTT
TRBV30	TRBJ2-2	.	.	CAWSVLSPGTGELFF	TGTGCCTGGAGTGTATTAAGCCCGGGCACCGGGGAGCTGTTTTTT
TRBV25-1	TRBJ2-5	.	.	CASSEIGGSREETQYF	TGTGCCAGCAGTGAAATTGGAGGGTCGCGCGAGGAGACCCAGTACTTC
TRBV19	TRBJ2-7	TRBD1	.	CASSMVGQGAYEQYF	TGTGCCAGTAGTATGGTGGGACAGGGGGCCTACGAGCAGTACTTC
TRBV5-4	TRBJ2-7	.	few	CASSLQGRDEQYF	TGTGCCAGCAGCTTACAGGGGAGGGACGAGCAGTACTTC
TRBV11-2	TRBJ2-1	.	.	CASSYRTSGNEQFF	TGTGCCAGCAGTTACAGGACAAGCGGCAATGAGCAGTTCTTC
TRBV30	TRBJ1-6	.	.	CAWSGGVAVPLHF	TGTGCCTGGAGCGGGGGGGTTGCTGTCCCCCTCCACTTT
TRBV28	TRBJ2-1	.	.	CASMPPGTAKGNEQFF	TGTGCCAGCATGCCCCCCGGGACCGCGAAGGGGAATGAGCAGTTCTTC
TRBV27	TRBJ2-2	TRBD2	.	CASGPSGNTGELFF	TGTGCCAGCGGCCCTAGCGGAAACACCGGGGAGCTGTTTTTT
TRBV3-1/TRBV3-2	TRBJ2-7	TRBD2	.	CASSLRTSGTNYEQYF	TGTGCCAGCAGCCTCCGGACTAGCGGGACCAACTACGAGCAGTACTTC
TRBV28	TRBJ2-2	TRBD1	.	CASRPGQGSVIITGELFF	TGTGCCAGCAGACCGGGACAGGGTTCCGTTATCATCACCGGGGAGCTGTTTTTT